This T cell receptor (beta chain) was recorded in a study of OX40 agonist ivuxolimab in advanced cancers. Study-level information: Head and neck, renal cell, melanoma or hepatocellular carcinoma were the cancers that dose-escalation patients had. Whole-study findings and limits: Antigens targeted by the expanded peripheral T cells were not determined. Low normalized T-cell clonal expansion was additionally recorded for some nonresponders.

The protocol was immunoSEQ multiplex PCR, while the TCRdb copy is restricted to in-frame clones and leaves out a portion. The data contain about 80,000 clones, 80% to 90% of them singletons. Notes on this clone: What it recognizes is unknown.

CDR3 length: 12 residues. Between the trimmed V and J ends, which lost 6 bases and 7 bases, there was a span of 13 bases. Germline CDR1 reads MNHEY; CDR2 reads SMNVEV (reference sequence). This chain connects TRBV27 to TRBJ2-7; no clear D gene. The sequence was collected from an adult with an advanced solid tumor such as melanoma, head and neck, liver or kidney cancer. Sequenced here: CD4+ or CD8+ T cells sorted from blood, sampled in a trial of the OX40 agonist ivuxolimab. The CDR3 loop is CASRVAMGEQYF. The CDR3 DNA reads TGTGCCAGCAGGGTCGCTATGGGGGAGCAGTACTTC.